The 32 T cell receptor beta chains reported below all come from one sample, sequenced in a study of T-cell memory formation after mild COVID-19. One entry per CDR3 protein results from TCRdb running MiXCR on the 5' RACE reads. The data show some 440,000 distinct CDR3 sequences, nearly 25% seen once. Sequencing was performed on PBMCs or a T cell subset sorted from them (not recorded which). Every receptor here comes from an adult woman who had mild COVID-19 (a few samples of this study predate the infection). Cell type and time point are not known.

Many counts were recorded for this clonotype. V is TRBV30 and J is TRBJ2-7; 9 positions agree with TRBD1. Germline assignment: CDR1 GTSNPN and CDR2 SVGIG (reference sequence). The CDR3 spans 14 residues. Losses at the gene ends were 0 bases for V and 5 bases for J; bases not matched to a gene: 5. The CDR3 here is CAWSVQGALHEQYF. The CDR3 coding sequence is TGTGCCTGGAGTGTACAGGGGGCGCTCCACGAGCAGTACTTC.

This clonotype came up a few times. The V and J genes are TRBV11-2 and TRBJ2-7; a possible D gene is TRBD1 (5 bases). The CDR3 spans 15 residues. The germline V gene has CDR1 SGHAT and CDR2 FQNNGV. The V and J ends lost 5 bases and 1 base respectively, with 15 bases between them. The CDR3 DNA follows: TGTGCCAGCAGCACGTACAAGGGGCAGTCCTACGAGCAGTACTTC. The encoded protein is CASSTYKGQSYEQYF. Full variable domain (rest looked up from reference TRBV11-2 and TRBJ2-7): EAGVAQSPRYKIIEKRQSVAFWCNPISGHATLYWYQQILGQGPKLLIQFQNNGVVDDSQLPKDRFSAERLKGVDSTLKIQPAKLEDSAVYLCASSTYKGQSYEQYFGPGTRLTVT.

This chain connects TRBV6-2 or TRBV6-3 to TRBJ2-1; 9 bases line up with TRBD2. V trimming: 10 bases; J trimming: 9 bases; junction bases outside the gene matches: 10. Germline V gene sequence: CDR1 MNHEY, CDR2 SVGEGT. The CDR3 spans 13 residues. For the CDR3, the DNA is TGTGCCACCGAGGGGGCTAGCGGGGTTGAGCAGTTCTTC. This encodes CATEGASGVEQFF.

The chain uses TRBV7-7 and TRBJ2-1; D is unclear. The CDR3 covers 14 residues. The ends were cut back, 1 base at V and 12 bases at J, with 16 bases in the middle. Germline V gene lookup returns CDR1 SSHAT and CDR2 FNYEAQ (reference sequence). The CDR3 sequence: CASSLGVGPQVQFF. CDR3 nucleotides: TGTGCCAGCAGCTTAGGGGTAGGTCCCCAGGTGCAGTTCTTC.

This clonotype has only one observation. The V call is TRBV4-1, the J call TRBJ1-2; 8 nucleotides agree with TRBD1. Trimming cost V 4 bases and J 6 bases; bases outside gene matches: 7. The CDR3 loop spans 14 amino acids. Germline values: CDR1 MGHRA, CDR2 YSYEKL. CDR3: CASSLGQGLHGYTF. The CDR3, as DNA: TGCGCCAGCAGCCTCGGACAGGGTTTGCATGGCTACACCTTC.

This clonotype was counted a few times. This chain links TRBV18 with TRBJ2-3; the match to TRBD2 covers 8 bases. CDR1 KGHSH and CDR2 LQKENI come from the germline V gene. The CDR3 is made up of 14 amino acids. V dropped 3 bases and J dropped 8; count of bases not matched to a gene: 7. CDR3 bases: TGTGCCAGCTCACCCGGGACTAGTGAGGGTACGCAGTATTTT. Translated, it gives CASSPGTSEGTQYF.

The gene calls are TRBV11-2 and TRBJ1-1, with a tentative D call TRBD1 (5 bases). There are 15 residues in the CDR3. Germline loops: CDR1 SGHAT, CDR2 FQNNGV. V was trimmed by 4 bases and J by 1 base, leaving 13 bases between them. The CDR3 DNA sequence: TGTGCCAGCAGCTCCTCCCTGGGGGAGAACACTGAAGCTTTCTTT. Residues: CASSSSLGENTEAFF.

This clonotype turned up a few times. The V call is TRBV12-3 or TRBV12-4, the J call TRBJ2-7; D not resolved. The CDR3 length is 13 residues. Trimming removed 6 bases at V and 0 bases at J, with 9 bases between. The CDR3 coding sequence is TGTGCCAGCAGAACCCACCTCTCCTACGAGCAGTACTTC. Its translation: CASRTHLSYEQYF.

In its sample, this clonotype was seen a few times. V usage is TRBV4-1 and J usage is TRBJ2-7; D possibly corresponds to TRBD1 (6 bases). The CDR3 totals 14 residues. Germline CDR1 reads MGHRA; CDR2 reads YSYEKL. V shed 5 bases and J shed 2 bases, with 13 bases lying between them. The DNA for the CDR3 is TGCGCCAGCAGCGGGGGCCGAGGGGCCTACGAGCAGTACTTC. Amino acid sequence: CASSGGRGAYEQYF.

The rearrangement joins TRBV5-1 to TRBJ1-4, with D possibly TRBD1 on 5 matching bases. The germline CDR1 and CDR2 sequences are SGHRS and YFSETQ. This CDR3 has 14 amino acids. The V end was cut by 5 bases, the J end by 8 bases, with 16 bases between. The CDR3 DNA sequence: TGCGCCAGCAGTATCAAGGCAGGGAGGGAAAAACTGTTTTTT. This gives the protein CASSIKAGREKLFF.

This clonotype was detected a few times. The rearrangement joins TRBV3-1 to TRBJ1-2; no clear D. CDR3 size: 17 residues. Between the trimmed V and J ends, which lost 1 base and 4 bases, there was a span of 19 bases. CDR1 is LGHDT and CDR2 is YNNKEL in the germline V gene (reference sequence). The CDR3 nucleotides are TGTGCCAGCAGCCAAGCGGGCGGACGGGTATTAGGCTATGGCTACACCTTC. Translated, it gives CASSQAGGRVLGYGYTF.

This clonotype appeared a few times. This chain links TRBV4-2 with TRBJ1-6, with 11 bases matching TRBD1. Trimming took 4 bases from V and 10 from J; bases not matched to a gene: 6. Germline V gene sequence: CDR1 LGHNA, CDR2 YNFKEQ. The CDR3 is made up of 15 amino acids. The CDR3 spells CASSPGQGASSPLHF. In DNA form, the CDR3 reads TGTGCCAGCAGCCCAGGACAGGGGGCATCGTCACCCCTCCACTTT.

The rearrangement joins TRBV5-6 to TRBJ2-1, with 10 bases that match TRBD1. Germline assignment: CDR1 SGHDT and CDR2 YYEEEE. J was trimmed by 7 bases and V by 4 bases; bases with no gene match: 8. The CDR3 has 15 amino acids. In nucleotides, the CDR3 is TGTGCCAGCAGCACGGACAGGGGGTATGGGAATGAGCAGTTCTTC. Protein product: CASSTDRGYGNEQFF.

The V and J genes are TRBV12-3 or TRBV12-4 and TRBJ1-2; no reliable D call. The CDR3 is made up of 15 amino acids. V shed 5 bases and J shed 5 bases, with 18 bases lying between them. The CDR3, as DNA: TGTGCCAGCAGTCCAGAAGCGGCCTTTGGGTATGGCTACACCTTC. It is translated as CASSPEAAFGYGYTF.

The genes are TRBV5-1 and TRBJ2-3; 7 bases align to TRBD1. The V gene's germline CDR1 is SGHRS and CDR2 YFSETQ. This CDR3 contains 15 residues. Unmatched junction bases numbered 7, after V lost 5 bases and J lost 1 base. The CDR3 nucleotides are TGCGCCAGCAGACCTACTACAGGGGGCACAGATACGCAGTATTTT. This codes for CASRPTTGGTDTQYF.

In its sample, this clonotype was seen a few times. The CDR3: CASSDPSGGVNEQFF. The CDR3 DNA sequence: TGTGCCAGCAGCGACCCTAGCGGGGGGGTAAATGAGCAGTTCTTC. The chain joins TRBV11-2 to TRBJ2-1, with 12 bases that match TRBD2. Trimming cost V 5 bases and J 7 bases; bases outside gene matches: 6. CDR3 length: 15 residues. The germline V gene has CDR1 SGHAT and CDR2 FQNNGV.

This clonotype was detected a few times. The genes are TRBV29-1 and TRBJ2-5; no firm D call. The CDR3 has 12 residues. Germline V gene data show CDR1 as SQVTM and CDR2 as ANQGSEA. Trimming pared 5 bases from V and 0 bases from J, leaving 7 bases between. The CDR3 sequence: CSVLLNQETQYF. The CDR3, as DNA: TGCAGCGTTCTTCTCAACCAAGAGACCCAGTACTTC. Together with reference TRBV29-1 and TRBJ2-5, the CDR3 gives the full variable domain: SAVISQKPSRDICQRGTSLTIQCQVDSQVTMMFWYRQQPGQSLTLIATANQGSEATYESGFVIDKFPISRPNLTFSTLTVSNMSPEDSSIYLCSVLLNQETQYFGPGTRLLVL.

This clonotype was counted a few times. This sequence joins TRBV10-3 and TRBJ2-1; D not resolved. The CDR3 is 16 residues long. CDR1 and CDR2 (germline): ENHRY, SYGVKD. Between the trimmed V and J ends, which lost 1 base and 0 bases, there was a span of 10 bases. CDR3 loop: CAISEYKLSSYNEQFF. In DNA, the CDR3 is TGTGCCATCAGTGAGTACAAGTTGAGCTCCTACAATGAGCAGTTCTTC.

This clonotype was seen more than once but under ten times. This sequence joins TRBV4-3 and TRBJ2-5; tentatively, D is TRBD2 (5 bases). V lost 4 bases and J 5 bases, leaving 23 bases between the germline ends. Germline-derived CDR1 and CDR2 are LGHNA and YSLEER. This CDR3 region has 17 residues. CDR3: CASSPQAPLGRGETQYF. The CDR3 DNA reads TGCGCCAGCAGCCCCCAAGCACCCCTCGGGCGCGGGGAGACCCAGTACTTC.

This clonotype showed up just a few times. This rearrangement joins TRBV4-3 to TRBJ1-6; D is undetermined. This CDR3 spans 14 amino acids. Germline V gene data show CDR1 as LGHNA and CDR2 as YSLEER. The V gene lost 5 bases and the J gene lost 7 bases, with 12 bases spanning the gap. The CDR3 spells CASSVQVENSPLHF. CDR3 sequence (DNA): TGCGCCAGCAGCGTTCAGGTTGAGAATTCACCCCTCCACTTT.

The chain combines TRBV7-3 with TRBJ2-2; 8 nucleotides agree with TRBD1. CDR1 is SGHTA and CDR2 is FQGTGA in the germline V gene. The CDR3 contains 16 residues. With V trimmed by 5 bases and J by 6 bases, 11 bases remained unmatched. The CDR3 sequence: CASSHIGGQAPGELFF. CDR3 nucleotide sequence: TGTGCCAGCAGCCATATAGGGGGACAGGCCCCCGGGGAGCTGTTTTTT.

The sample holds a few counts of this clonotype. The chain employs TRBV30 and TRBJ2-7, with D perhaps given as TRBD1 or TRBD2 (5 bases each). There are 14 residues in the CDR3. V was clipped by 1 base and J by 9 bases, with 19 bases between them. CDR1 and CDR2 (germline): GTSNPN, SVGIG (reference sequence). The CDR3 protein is CAWSDPGRIIGQYF. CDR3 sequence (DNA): TGTGCCTGGAGTGACCCGGGACGGATCATAGGGCAGTACTTC.

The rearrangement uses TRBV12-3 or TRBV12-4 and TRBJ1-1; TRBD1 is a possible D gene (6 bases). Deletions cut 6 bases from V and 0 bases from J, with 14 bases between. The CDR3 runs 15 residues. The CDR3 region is CASSFITGLNTEAFF. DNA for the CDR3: TGTGCCAGCAGCTTCATTACAGGGTTGAACACTGAAGCTTTCTTT.

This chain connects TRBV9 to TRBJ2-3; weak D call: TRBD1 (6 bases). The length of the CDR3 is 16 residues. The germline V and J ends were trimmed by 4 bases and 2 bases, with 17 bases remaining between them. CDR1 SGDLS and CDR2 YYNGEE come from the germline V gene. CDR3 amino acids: CASSHHGQSLTDTQYF. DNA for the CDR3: TGTGCCAGCAGCCACCATGGACAGTCTCTCACAGATACGCAGTATTTT. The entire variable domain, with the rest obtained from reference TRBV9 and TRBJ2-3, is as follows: DSGVTQTPKHLITATGQRVTLRCSPRSGDLSVYWYQQSLDQGLQFLIQYYNGEERAKGNILERFSAQQFPDLHSELNLSSLELGDSALYFCASSHHGQSLTDTQYFGPGTRLTVL.

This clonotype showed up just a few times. This CDR3 reads CASSYSGGATDTQYF. The CDR3 nucleotides are TGTGCCAGCAGCTATAGCGGGGGGGCCACAGATACGCAGTATTTT. V gene TRBV7-3 combines with J gene TRBJ2-3; 11 nucleotides align to TRBD2. Germline V lookup: CDR1 SGHTA, CDR2 FQGTGA. The CDR3 sequence is 15 residues long. Trimming took 4 bases from V and 2 from J; bases not matched to a gene: 2.

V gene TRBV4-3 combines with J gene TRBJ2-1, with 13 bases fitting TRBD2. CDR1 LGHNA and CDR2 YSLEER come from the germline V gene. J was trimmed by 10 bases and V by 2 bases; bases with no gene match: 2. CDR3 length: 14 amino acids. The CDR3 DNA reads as TGCGCCAGCAGCCAAAGGACTAGCGGGGGAGAGCAGTTCTTC. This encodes CASSQRTSGGEQFF.

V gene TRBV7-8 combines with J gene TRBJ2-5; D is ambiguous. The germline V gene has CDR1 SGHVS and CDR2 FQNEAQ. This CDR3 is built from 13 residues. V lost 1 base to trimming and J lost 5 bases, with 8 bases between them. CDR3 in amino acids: CASSLVTGETQYF. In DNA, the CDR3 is TGTGCCAGCAGCTTAGTCACCGGGGAGACCCAGTACTTC.

The CDR3 is CASRKAPGQGAHAFF. CDR3 coding DNA: TGTGCCAGCCGAAAAGCCCCGGGACAGGGGGCGCATGCTTTCTTT. J is TRBJ1-1 and V is TRBV6-5; 12 bases match TRBD1. The CDR3 has 15 residues. Germline CDR1 and CDR2: MNHEY and SVGAGI. V dropped 8 bases and J dropped 11; count of bases not matched to a gene: 15.

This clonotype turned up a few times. The CDR3 DNA reads TGTGCCATTGCACGGGACCCTAAAGACACAGATACGCAGTATTTT. It is translated as CAIARDPKDTDTQYF. The rearrangement uses TRBV15 and TRBJ2-3; the D call may be TRBD1 or TRBD2 (5 bases each). The germline gives CDR1 LNHNV, CDR2 YYDKDF (reference sequence). The CDR3 loop spans 15 amino acids. The V end was cut by 10 bases, the J end by 2 bases, with 19 bases between.

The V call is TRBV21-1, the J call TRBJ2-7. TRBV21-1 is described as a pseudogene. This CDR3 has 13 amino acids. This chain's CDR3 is CASSKGGAYEQYF. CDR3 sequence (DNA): TGTGCCAGCAGCAAGGGGGGCGCCTACGAGCAGTACTTC.

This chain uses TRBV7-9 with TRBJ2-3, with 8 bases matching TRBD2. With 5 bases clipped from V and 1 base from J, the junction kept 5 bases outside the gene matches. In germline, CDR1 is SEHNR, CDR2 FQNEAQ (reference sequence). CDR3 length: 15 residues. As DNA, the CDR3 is TGTGCCAGCAGCGTACTAGCGGTGGGCACAGATACGCAGTATTTT. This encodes CASSVLAVGTDTQYF.

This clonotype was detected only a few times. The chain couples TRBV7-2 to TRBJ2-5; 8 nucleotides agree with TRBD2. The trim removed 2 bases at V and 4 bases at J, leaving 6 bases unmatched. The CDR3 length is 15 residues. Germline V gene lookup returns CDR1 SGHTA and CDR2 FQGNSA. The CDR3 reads CASSLWIAGRETQYF. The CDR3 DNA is TGTGCCAGCAGCTTATGGATAGCGGGGCGAGAGACCCAGTACTTC. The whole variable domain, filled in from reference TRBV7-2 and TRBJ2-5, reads GAGVSQSPSNKVTEKGKDVELRCDPISGHTALYWYRQSLGQGLEFLIYFQGNSAPDKSGLPSDRFSAERTGGSVSTLTIQRTQQEDSAVYLCASSLWIAGRETQYFGPGTRLLVL.